This section outlines one TCR beta chain sequence together with its context. The data were taken from a study of shared clonotypes between healthy human individuals. Study-level information: CD8 memory received one plate per donor, CD8 naive two, CD4 memory three and CD4 naive three.

Every subset had its genomic DNA shared out evenly among several immunoSEQ plates. Clones were sequenced by immunoSEQ multiplex PCR, and TCRdb holds only the in-frame ones, with some missing. The table lists about 1 million clones, about 75% of them singletons, with 1.4% to 1.5% in the top ten. Germline V gene data show CDR1 as SGHAT and CDR2 as FQNNGV. Trimming stripped 5 bases from V and 4 bases from J, with 20 bases between. The CDR3 is 16 amino acids. The V and J genes are TRBV11-2 and TRBJ1-1; TRBD1 might be the D (6 bases). Sequencing was done on a sample of memory CD4+ T cells sorted from blood. The subset was: CD45RA-negative fraction. This TCR came from a young man in good health. In DNA form, the CDR3 reads TGTGCCAGCAGCCCCCGGGACACCTTCGGGGGCACTGAAGCTTTCTTT. Amino acids: CASSPRDTFGGTEAFF.